The source of this T cell receptor (beta chain) is a study of T-cell reconstitution after alpha-beta-depleted transplantation in children. The germline gives CDR1 MDHEN, CDR2 SYDVKM. V shed 2 bases and J shed 4 bases, with 11 bases lying between them. The CDR3 runs to 14 residues. TCRbeta library preparation incorporated unique molecular identifiers. TCRdb re-analysed the PCR reads in MiXCR, keeping a single row per CDR3 protein. The sample lists approximately 300,000 distinct CDR3 sequences, around 10% seen once, with about a quarter in the top ten. With regard to this clonotype: A single base separates this from a much larger clone, so it may be a read error.

The chain carries TRBV28 and TRBJ2-5; no clear D. The sample here was peripheral blood, taken 180 days after TCRalphabeta/CD19-depleted stem cell transplant. The origin of this receptor is a male patient aged 2-15 years who had a stem cell transplant for chronic granulomatous disease, so the T cells may come from the graft donor. Here the CDR3 reads CASSLGSSPETQYF. In nucleotides, the CDR3 is TGTGCCAGCAGTTTAGGCAGTTCGCCAGAGACCCAGTACTTC.